This TCR beta chain was retrieved from a study of T cells in Graves' hyperthyroidism and ophthalmopathy. General study results and limits: Most expanded thyroid clonotypes above 0.001 also appeared in blood. Stable hyperthyroidism and ophthalmopathy were separated using 13 V-J signatures.

RNA transcripts provided the source from which TCR beta CDR3 regions were amplified. With the HTBI primer set, the TCR CDR3 went through a first round of RT-PCR. One entry per CDR3 protein results from TCRdb running MiXCR on the multiplex PCR reads. The sample shows 500,000 to 600,000 distinct CDR3 sequences, around 45% of them seen only once. For this clonotype: Antigen unknown.

Sample: peripheral blood or thyroid tissue (not recorded which). This TCR was sampled from an adult woman with Graves' disease, either hyperthyroidism or ophthalmopathy (not recorded which).

The CDR3 nucleotides read TGTGCCAGTAGTACCTACAGGGGGCGGTCATACAATGAGCAGTTCTTC. This translates into CASSTYRGRSYNEQFF. This chain joins TRBV19 and TRBJ2-1; 9 nucleotides line up with TRBD1. CDR1 LNHDA and CDR2 SQIVND come from the germline V gene (reference sequence). The CDR3 consists of 16 residues. Trimming cost V 4 bases and J 4 bases; bases outside gene matches: 8.